These 6 T cell receptor beta chains share one sample of origin, sequenced in a study of T cell clonality in common variable immunodeficiency (dated by TCRdb to between 2014 and 2016). Library construction relied on the immunoSEQ multiplex PCR assay. Entries here come from immuneACCESS through TCRdb and include only in-frame sequences with V and J called. Some clones fail to appear in such tables; in the studies checked, an unresolved V gene covers under half of the shortfall, and the cause of the remainder is unknown. The sample records 16,000 or so clones, none occurring a single time. Of the sample, 11% to 15% falls within the top ten clones. Their antigens remain unidentified. On the study overall, not on this receptor specifically: CVID TCRbeta sequences were reported to have fewer deletions and N-nucleotide insertions and to lack highly modified clones with 13 or more V deletions.

Sequencing was carried out using peripheral blood mononuclear cells. The source of these receptors is a human donor with common variable immunodeficiency.

Points on this clone: The read terminates 3 residues before the CDR3 end, so the remaining end is supplied by the germline J gene. This sequence joins TRBV5-1 and TRBJ1-5; 8 nucleotides match TRBD1. Germline trimming cut 0 bases from V and 6 bases from J; bases unmatched to any gene: 5. The CDR3 has 15 residues. CDR1 and CDR2 (germline): SGHRS, YFSETQ. CDR3 residues: CASSLGTGTAQPQHF. Incomplete CDR3 DNA: TGCGCCAGCAGCTTGGGGACAGGGACGGCTCAGCCC.

This clone was seen at least ten times. The missing CDR3 end, 3 residues past where the read stops, is filled in from the germline J gene. This rearrangement joins TRBV20-1 to TRBJ1-5; 9 positions agree with TRBD1. Germline values: CDR1 DFQATT, CDR2 SNEGSKA (reference sequence). The CDR3 consists of 15 residues. With 0 bases clipped from V and 4 bases from J, the junction kept 4 bases outside the gene matches. This CDR3 is CSARDQGTGNQPQHF. Incomplete CDR3 DNA: TGCAGTGCTAGAGATCAAGGGACAGGGAATCAGCCC.

With respect to this clone: The CDR3 is cut off 3 residues early in the read; its end comes from the germline J gene. The V gene is TRBV7-9, the J gene TRBJ2-1, with a tentative D call TRBD1 (5 bases). The V end was cut by 5 bases, the J end by 5 bases, with 10 bases between. The length of the CDR3 is 13 residues. Germline loops: CDR1 SEHNR, CDR2 FQNEAQ (reference sequence). The sequenced CDR3 bases are TGTGCCAGCAGCCAAGGGGCAGACAATGAG. It encodes CASSQGADNE. Given in full, the CDR3 is CASSQGADNEQFF.

By share, this clone counts as medium-sized. The read falls 3 residues short of the CDR3 end, and the missing part is taken from the germline J gene. The chain uses TRBV12-3 or TRBV12-4 and TRBJ2-2; D call uncertain. This CDR3 comprises 15 residues. V was pared by 0 bases and J by 5 bases, with 10 bases between. The CDR3 loop reads CASSLATLWTGELFF. Partial CDR3 DNA: TGTGCCAGCAGTTTAGCTACTTTGTGGACCGGGGAG.

This clone was seen a handful of times. Read data end 3 residues before the CDR3 end; the end is taken from the germline J gene. The chain uses TRBV7-6 and TRBJ2-3, with TRBD2 matching 9 bases. This CDR3 comprises 16 residues. V shed 5 bases, J shed 4 bases, and the junction held 10 bases outside the gene matches. Germline V gene sequence: CDR1 SGHVS, CDR2 FNYEAQ. Incomplete CDR3 DNA: TGTGCCAGCAGCAGCATAGGCGGGGGGGCCGCAGATACG. This encodes CASSSIGGGAADT. In full, the CDR3 is CASSSIGGGAADTQYF.

In its sample, this clone was seen many times. The sequenced fragment ends 3 residues before the CDR3 boundary, so the rest is inferred from the germline J gene. The chain has TRBV6-1 and TRBJ1-4; tentative D call: TRBD1 (6 bases). Germline CDR1 reads MNHNS; CDR2 reads SASEGT. The CDR3 has 16 residues. V dropped 2 bases and J dropped 0 bases, with 10 bases sitting between them. The covered CDR3 bases are TGTGCCAGCAGTGAACAGGACAGCTCAACTAATGAAAAA. It translates to CASSEQDSSTNEK. The CDR3 in full is CASSEQDSSTNEKLFF.